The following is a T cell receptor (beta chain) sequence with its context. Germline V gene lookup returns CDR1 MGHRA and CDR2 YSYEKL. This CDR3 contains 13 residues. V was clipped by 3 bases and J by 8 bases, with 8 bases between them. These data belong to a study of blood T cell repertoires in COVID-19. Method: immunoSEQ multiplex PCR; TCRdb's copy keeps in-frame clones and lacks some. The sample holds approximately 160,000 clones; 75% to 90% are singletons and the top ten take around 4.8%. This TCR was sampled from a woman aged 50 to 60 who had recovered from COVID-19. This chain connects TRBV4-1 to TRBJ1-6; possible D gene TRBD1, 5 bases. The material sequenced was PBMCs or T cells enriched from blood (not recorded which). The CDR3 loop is CASSQLQDSPLHF. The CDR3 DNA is TGCGCCAGCAGCCAGCTACAGGATTCACCCCTCCACTTT.